What follows describes a single TCR beta chain. Its specific antigen is unknown. Base qualities are not provided; no much larger clone lies one nucleotide away. The data are from a study of shared clonotypes between healthy human individuals (dated by TCRdb to 2018 to 2021). Background on the whole study: The cohort comprised a couple of women and a few men aged 18 to 49 years. For each donor, three plates each were used for CD4 naive and CD4 memory, two plates were used for CD8 naive, and one plate was used for CD8 memory. To estimate repertoire size and how much clonotypes are shared between individuals, the study performed deep sequencing of blood TCR repertoires from five healthy adults. To increase sequencing depth and limit assay-specific biases, different laboratories used diverse techniques to prepare libraries and sequence TCR repertoires. Between about 0.94 and 8.9 billion PBMCs per donor were obtained by leukapheresis. On the study overall, not on this receptor specifically: The small number of donors limited the genetic and exposure-history diversity represented. Rarefaction of sorted-subset datasets indicated incomplete sequencing despite the large sequencing depth. When several donors were compared, the shared fraction of clonotypes was about 5.5% for naive CD4, 3% to 4% for naive CD8, 2.3% for memory CD4, and 0.35% to 0.5% for memory CD8. Sampling was limited to blood, and TCR repertoires in tissue likely differ from TCR repertoires in blood. Compared with non-shared clonotypes, clonotypes shared by all four sorted-subset donors had higher generation probabilities. Pairwise subsampling indicated that sequencing depth was expected to affect the degree of clonotype sharing among donors. Estimated clonotype richness was generally larger for naive than for memory subsets.

TCR CDR3 regions were amplified from genomic DNA by multiplex PCR using the deep immunoSEQ assay. Extracted genomic DNA from each cell subset was distributed evenly across all wells of several immunoSEQ 96-well plates, and each plate was treated as a replicate. For sorted subsets, each replicate PCR was loaded with 200 ng genomic DNA, equivalent to approximately 33,000 T cell genomes. Purified libraries were measured with a Qubit 3.0 fluorometer, size-checked on a Bioanalyzer 2100, and measured again with the KAPA Library Quantification kit. Every immunoSEQ 96-well plate was sequenced on a dedicated single-read 150-cycle Illumina NextSeq 550 flow cell. The study's own analysis went as follows. Because the immunoSEQ output included only junctional sequences and no quality scores, the filtering could not be the same as the filtering used for full-length reads. Sequences were annotated with PyIR, a Python wrapper for IgBLAST v1.9, using IMGT germline references to assign V/J genes and CDR3. Any read was removed if the V/J assignment was weak (E-value above 1e-6), the CDR3 was missing, or the read contained stop codons, out-of-frame junctions, or ambiguous translated residues. V3J clonotypes were defined by identical inferred V gene, J gene, and CDR3 amino acid sequence. The percentage overlap between two repertoires was calculated by dividing the number of shared unique clonotypes by the size of the smaller repertoire. Three approaches were used to assess repertoire richness: RTK rarefaction, the Chao1 estimator, and Recon v2.1 estimates of unobserved clonotypes. Generation probabilities for all TCRbeta clonotypes obtained by the gDNA method from several donors were computed using OLGA. TCRdb obtained this table from immuneACCESS and retained in-frame rearrangements with V and J assigned. These tables miss some clones; where compared with another copy, unresolved V genes account for less than half of the shortfall, and the remainder is unexplained. Clone size and V and J calls were adopted from that table, with D and trimming inferred from the DNA. The sample data list approximately 650,000 clones, and 95% of these were observed just once. About 0.11% of the sample is taken by the ten largest.

Spanning cysteine to phenylalanine, the CDR3 consists of 15 amino acids. Of all the DNA, just the CDR3 is kept, 45 bases in frame from base 1. At the junction V is shortened by 2 bases and J by 3 bases, with 13 bases in between. Sequences SEHNR (CDR1) and FQNEAQ (CDR2) are obtained from the germline V gene (reference sequence). For the CD8 naive samples, CD45RO-negative cells were positively selected for CCR7, yielding a CD45RA+CCR7+ population from which TemRA cells were excluded. The donors were healthy, HIV-negative adults who had no recently reported acute infections or vaccinations. Every donor was a Caucasian adult living in Nashville, Tennessee, USA. Blood was collected by leukapheresis, and PBMCs were isolated by Ficoll-Histopaque density gradient centrifugation and then cryopreserved in liquid nitrogen vapor phase. Analytical flow cytometry was used to check the purity and quantity of each magnetically sorted T cell population. Each sorted fraction had its genomic DNA isolated and then quantified by UV absorbance on a Nanodrop 2000c.

Material for sequencing was naive CD8+ T cells sorted from blood. This specimen's cell subset or site label, per the study, means: CD45RA+CCR7+. The V gene is TRBV7-9 and the J gene is TRBJ1-1, with the D gene too uncertain to name. This receptor was obtained from a woman aged 30 to 39 in good health. The CDR3 in this case is CASSLFRGGDTEAFF. The base sequence is TGTGCCAGCAGCTTATTCCGGGGTGGTGACACTGAAGCTTTCTTT.